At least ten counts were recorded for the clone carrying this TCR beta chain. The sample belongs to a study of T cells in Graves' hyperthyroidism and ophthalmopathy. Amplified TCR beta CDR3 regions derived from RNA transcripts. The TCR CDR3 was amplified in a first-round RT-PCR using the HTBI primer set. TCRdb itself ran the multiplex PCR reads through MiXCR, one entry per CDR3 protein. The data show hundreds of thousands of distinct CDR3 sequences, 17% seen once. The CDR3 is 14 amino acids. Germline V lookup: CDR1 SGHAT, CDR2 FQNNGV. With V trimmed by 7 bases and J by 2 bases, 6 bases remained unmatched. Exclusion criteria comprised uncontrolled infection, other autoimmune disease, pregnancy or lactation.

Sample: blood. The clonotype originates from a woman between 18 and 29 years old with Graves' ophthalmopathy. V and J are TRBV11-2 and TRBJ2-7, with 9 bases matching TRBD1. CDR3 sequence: CASKPRDRAYEQYF. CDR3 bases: TGTGCCAGCAAGCCCCGGGACAGGGCCTACGAGCAGTACTTC.